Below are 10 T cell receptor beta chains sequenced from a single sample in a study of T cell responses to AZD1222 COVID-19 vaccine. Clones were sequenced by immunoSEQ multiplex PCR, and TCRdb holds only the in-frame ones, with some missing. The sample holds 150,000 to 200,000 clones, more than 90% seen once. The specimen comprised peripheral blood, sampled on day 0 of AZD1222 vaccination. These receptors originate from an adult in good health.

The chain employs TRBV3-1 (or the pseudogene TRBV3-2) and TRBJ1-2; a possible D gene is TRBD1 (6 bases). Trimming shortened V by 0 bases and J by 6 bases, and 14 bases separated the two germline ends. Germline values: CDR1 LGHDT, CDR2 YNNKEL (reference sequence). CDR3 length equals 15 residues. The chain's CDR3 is CASSQDLGTFDGYTF. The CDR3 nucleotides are TGTGCCAGCAGCCAAGATCTGGGGACATTCGATGGCTACACCTTC.

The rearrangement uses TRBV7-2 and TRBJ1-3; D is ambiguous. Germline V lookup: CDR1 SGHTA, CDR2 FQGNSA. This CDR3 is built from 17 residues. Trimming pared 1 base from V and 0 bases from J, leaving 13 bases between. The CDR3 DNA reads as TGTGCCAGCAGCTTAGATGGCAGACCTTACTCTGGAAACACCATATATTTT. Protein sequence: CASSLDGRPYSGNTIYF.

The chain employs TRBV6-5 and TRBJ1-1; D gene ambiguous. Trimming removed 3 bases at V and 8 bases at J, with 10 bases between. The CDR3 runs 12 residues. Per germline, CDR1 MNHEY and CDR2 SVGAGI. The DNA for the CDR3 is TGTGCCAGCAGTTATATTGGAGGCGAAGCTTTCTTT. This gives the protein CASSYIGGEAFF.

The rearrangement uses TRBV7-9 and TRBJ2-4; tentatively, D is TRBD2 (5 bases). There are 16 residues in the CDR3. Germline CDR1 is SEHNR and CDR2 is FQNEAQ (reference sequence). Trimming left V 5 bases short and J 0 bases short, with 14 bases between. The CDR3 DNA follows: TGTGCCAGCAGCGCGGTGGGTGGACTAGCCAAAAACATTCAGTACTTC. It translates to CASSAVGGLAKNIQYF.

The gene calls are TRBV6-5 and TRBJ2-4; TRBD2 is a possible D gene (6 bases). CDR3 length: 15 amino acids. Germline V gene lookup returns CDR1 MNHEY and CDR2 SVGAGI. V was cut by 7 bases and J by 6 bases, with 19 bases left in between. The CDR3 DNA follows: TGTGCCAGCACCTCCAGTGGGGGACTGCCAAACATTCAGTACTTC. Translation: CASTSSGGLPNIQYF.

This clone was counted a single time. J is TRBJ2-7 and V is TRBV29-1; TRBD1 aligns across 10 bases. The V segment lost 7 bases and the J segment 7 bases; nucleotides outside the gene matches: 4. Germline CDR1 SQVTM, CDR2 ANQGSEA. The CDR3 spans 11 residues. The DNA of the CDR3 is TGCAGCGGTGGACAGGGGGAGGAGCAGTACTTC. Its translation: CSGGQGEEQYF.

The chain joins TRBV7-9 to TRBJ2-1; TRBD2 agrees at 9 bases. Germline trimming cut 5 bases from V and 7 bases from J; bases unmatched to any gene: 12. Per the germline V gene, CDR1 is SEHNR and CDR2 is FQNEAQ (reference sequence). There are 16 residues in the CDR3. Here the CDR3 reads CASSLPGLAIGNEQFF. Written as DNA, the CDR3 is TGTGCCAGCAGCCTCCCGGGACTAGCCATTGGGAATGAGCAGTTCTTC.

The CDR3 sequence: CASSGLNNEQFF. CDR3 nucleotides: TGTGCCAGCAGTGGACTTAACAATGAGCAGTTCTTC. The J gene is TRBJ2-1, the V gene TRBV2; D unresolved. The germline gives CDR1 SNHLY, CDR2 FYNNEI. This CDR3 region has 12 residues. Trimming shortened V by 4 bases and J by 5 bases, and 6 bases separated the two germline ends.

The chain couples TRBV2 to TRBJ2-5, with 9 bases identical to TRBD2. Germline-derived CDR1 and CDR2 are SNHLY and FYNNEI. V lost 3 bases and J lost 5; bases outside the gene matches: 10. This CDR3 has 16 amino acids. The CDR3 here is CASSDSSAGGWETQYF. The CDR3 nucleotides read TGTGCCAGCAGTGATTCCTCAGCGGGGGGATGGGAGACCCAGTACTTC.

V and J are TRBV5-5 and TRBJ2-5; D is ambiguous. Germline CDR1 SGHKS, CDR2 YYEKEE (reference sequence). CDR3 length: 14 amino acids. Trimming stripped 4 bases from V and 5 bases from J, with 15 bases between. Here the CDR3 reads CASSPSTWSETQYF. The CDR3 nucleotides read TGTGCCAGCAGCCCCTCGACATGGTCCGAGACCCAGTACTTC.